This TCR beta chain was obtained from a study of cytomegalovirus exposure and HLA in healthy donors. Study outcomes and limitations: In the roughly 120 validation repertoires, a later analysis found that first-cohort TCR clusters tended to co-occur.

The data were produced by immunoSEQ multiplex PCR, yet TCRdb's version contains in-frame clones alone and is incomplete. The repertoire has roughly 70,000 clones, 85% to 95% of them found once; the top ten carry over 3%. This clone was detected only once. Its specificity is not known. Trimming took off 4 bases at V and 0 bases at J, with 16 bases between the two ends. Germline lookup yields CDR1 SEHNR and CDR2 FQNEAQ (reference sequence). This CDR3 is 17 amino acids long. The chain joins TRBV7-9 to TRBJ1-3, with a possible D match to TRBD1 (5 bases). The source of this sequence is a man aged 18-30 years in good health and CMV-seronegative. Material for sequencing was PBMCs. DNA for the CDR3: TGTGCCAGCAGCTCCGCCCTCGGGGGAACCTCTGGAAACACCATATATTTT. Its protein product is CASSSALGGTSGNTIYF.